This T cell receptor beta chain was sequenced in a study of OX40 agonist ivuxolimab in advanced cancers. Study information: Hepatocellular carcinoma, melanoma, renal cell or head and neck cancer occurred in dose-escalation patients.

At baseline, cycle 4 day 1, and cycle 7 day 1, blood was sampled. The assay was immunoSEQ multiplex PCR, and TCRdb's table has in-frame clones only and misses some. Here the sample spans about 35,000 clones, 65% to 80% being singletons. In this sample, this clone turned up a few times. Its antigen is undetermined. Study results and caveats: Determination of antigen specificity was not performed for the expanded peripheral T cells. Among the lowest peripheral clonal expansion occurred in 0.1-3.0 mg/kg partial responders.

V was pared by 4 bases and J by 0 bases, with 10 bases between. The CDR3 totals 15 residues. The sample here was CD4+ or CD8+ T cells sorted from blood, taken in a trial of the OX40 agonist ivuxolimab. The rearrangement links TRBV7-1 to TRBJ1-3; D remains ambiguous. Being an ORF, TRBV7-1 has a function that is uncertain. This TCR came from an adult with an advanced solid tumor such as melanoma, head and neck, liver or kidney cancer. The CDR3 DNA sequence: TGTGCCAGCAGCTTAACCACTTACTCTGGAAACACCATATATTTT. Its protein is CASSLTTYSGNTIYF.